These 13 T cell receptor beta chains were all obtained from the same sample, sequenced in a study of T cell responses to AZD1222 COVID-19 vaccine listed by TCRdb under 2021. What the time point label conveys for this sample: baseline before first vaccination. The protocol used for the library was the immunoSEQ multiplex PCR assay. TCRdb re-hosts the immuneACCESS table, in-frame sequences only. Its copies lack some clones; in the studies checked, an unresolved V gene accounts for under half of them, and the cause for the rest is not known. The sample includes over 140,000 clones, with over 85% observed a single time. 4% to 5.5% of the sample is taken by the ten largest. Sequenced here: peripheral blood, sampled on day 0 of AZD1222 vaccination. These receptors all come from an adult in good health.

The gene calls are TRBV6-5 and TRBJ2-7; TRBD1 aligns across 8 bases. The CDR3 runs to 15 residues. Germline V gene lookup returns CDR1 MNHEY and CDR2 SVGAGI. Trimming at V came to 4 bases and at J to 4 bases, leaving 9 bases not matched to a gene. This CDR3 is CASSLYQGAQYEQYF. CDR3 DNA: TGTGCCAGCAGTTTATATCAGGGGGCGCAGTACGAGCAGTACTTC.

The chain has TRBV28 and TRBJ2-3; no clear D gene. Germline V lookup: CDR1 MDHEN, CDR2 SYDVKM. Trimming took off 2 bases at V and 2 bases at J, with 11 bases between the two ends. The CDR3 extends over 15 amino acids. CDR3 amino acids: CASSLPLPPTDTQYF. The CDR3 DNA is TGTGCCAGCAGTTTACCGTTACCTCCCACAGATACGCAGTATTTT.

This chain connects TRBV27 to TRBJ2-1; 9 bases are shared with TRBD1. The length of the CDR3 is 13 residues. In germline, CDR1 is MNHEY, CDR2 SMNVEV (reference sequence). Trimming took 5 bases from V and 7 from J; bases not matched to a gene: 3. CDR3 nucleotides: TGTGCCAGCAGTGCGACAGGGGGAAATGAGCAGTTCTTC. As protein: CASSATGGNEQFF.

The J gene is TRBJ2-7, the V gene TRBV7-8, with 9 bases that match TRBD2. This CDR3 comprises 17 residues. Germline CDR1 is SGHVS and CDR2 is FQNEAQ. Trimming at V came to 1 base and at J to 5 bases, leaving 12 bases not matched to a gene. Here the CDR3 DNA reads TGTGCCAGCAGCTTAGACTGGGTGAGCCTAGCGGGACACGAGCAGTACTTC. It is translated as CASSLDWVSLAGHEQYF. Combining the CDR3 with reference TRBV7-8 and TRBJ2-7 gives the whole variable domain GAGVSQSPRYKVAKRGQDVALRCDPISGHVSLFWYQQALGQGPEFLTYFQNEAQLDKSGLPSDRFFAERPEGSVSTLKIQRTQQEDSAVYLCASSLDWVSLAGHEQYFGPGTRLTVT.

The genes are TRBV3-1 (or the pseudogene TRBV3-2) and TRBJ2-7, with D perhaps matching TRBD1 (6 bases). CDR1 is LGHDT and CDR2 is YNNKEL in the germline V gene (reference sequence). The CDR3 is made up of 13 amino acids. Deletions cut 3 bases from V and 6 bases from J, with 12 bases between. CDR3 sequence: CASSQNDRSEQYF. DNA for the CDR3: TGTGCCAGCAGCCAGAACGACAGGTCCGAGCAGTACTTC.

V usage is TRBV19 and J usage is TRBJ2-7, with D possibly TRBD1 on 5 matching bases. Germline CDR1 is LNHDA and CDR2 is SQIVND (reference sequence). The CDR3 runs to 13 residues. The V end was cut by 3 bases, the J end by 7 bases, with 13 bases between. DNA of the CDR3: TGTGCCAGTAGTATCGCCAGGGTGAATGAGCAGTACTTC. This encodes CASSIARVNEQYF.

The rearrangement joins TRBV19 to TRBJ2-3, with a tentative D call TRBD2 (7 bases). In germline, CDR1 is LNHDA, CDR2 SQIVND (reference sequence). The ends were cut back, 10 bases at V and 6 bases at J, with 17 bases in the middle. The CDR3 contains 13 residues. CDR3 bases: TGTGCCATTGGGGGGGCTAGCGGCGATACGCAGTATTTT. It encodes CAIGGASGDTQYF.

This chain joins TRBV7-9 and TRBJ1-1, with a weak D call TRBD1 (6 bases). Germline values: CDR1 SEHNR, CDR2 FQNEAQ (reference sequence). Trimming removed 6 bases at V and 4 bases at J, with 15 bases between. The CDR3 sequence is 14 residues long. The CDR3 loop is CASSSLGGVTEAFF. The CDR3 DNA reads TGTGCCAGCAGTTCTCTAGGGGGGGTCACTGAAGCTTTCTTT.

The CDR3 loop reads CASRAPTLTSEKLFF. CDR3 DNA sequence: TGTGCCAGCAGGGCCCCGACCCTAACTTCCGAAAAACTGTTTTTT. The chain combines TRBV27 with TRBJ1-4; no firm D call. The ends were cut back, 6 bases at V and 8 bases at J, with 19 bases in the middle. CDR3 length: 15 amino acids. Germline lookup yields CDR1 MNHEY and CDR2 SMNVEV (reference sequence).

The chain joins TRBV10-3 to TRBJ1-5; 7 bases agree with TRBD1. There are 14 residues in the CDR3. Germline lookup yields CDR1 ENHRY and CDR2 SYGVKD. Trimming at V came to 5 bases and at J to 4 bases, leaving 5 bases not matched to a gene. The CDR3 protein is CAISPDRANQPQHF. As DNA, the CDR3 is TGTGCCATCAGTCCTGACAGGGCAAATCAGCCCCAGCATTTT.

This rearrangement joins TRBV28 to TRBJ1-5; 7 bases map to TRBD1. Trimming took 6 bases from V and 7 from J; bases not matched to a gene: 9. This CDR3 is built from 14 residues. Germline-derived CDR1 and CDR2 are MDHEN and SYDVKM. The CDR3 DNA follows: TGTGCCAGCAGCCGTAGGACAGGTGGCCAGCCCCAGCATTTT. This codes for CASSRRTGGQPQHF.

This chain uses TRBV14 with TRBJ1-2; D gene unclear. The germline V gene has CDR1 SGHDN and CDR2 FVKESK. CDR3 length: 16 amino acids. The germline V and J ends were trimmed by 2 bases and 5 bases, with 18 bases remaining between them. This CDR3 reads CASSQTRRGSLYGYTF. The CDR3 DNA follows: TGTGCCAGCAGCCAAACACGGAGAGGGTCTCTTTATGGCTACACCTTC.

The rearrangement joins TRBV13 to TRBJ2-2; 9 nucleotides match TRBD2. The CDR3 consists of 15 residues. Germline values: CDR1 PRHDT, CDR2 FYEKMQ (reference sequence). The V gene end was trimmed by 4 bases and the J gene end by 3 bases; junction bases not matched to a gene: 3. The CDR3 loop reads CASSSAGGYTGELFF. Written as DNA, the CDR3 is TGTGCCAGCAGCTCCGCGGGAGGGTACACCGGGGAGCTGTTTTTT.